The subject of this entry is one TCR beta chain. These data originate in a study of CD8+ T cells in alopecia areata. Sequencing templates came from extracted RNA that was reverse transcribed into cDNA. Produced via immunoSEQ multiplex PCR; TCRdb's table is partial and in-frame only. This sample has 98,000 or so clones, with under 60% found just once. After removal of 4 bases from V and 7 bases from J, the junction contained 0 bases not matched to a gene. This CDR3 contains 11 residues. Germline CDR1 SEHNR, CDR2 FQNEAQ (reference sequence). The receptor was isolated from a human donor with alopecia areata. The gene calls are TRBV7-9 and TRBJ2-5; 7 bases are shared with TRBD2. Sequencing input: NKG2D-low CD8+ T cells sorted from blood. The CDR3 reads CASSWGGTQYF. The CDR3 DNA is TGTGCCAGCAGCTGGGGGGGGACCCAGTACTTC.